This is a list of T cell receptor beta chains from one sample in a study of cytomegalovirus exposure and HLA in healthy donors. Assay: immunoSEQ multiplex PCR; the TCRdb copy retains only in-frame clones and omits some. Of under 250,000 clones in the sample, around three quarters are singletons; the top ten hold roughly 2%. Sample: PBMCs. These receptors originate from a man younger than 40 in good health and CMV-seronegative. Both conserved end residues are part of each CDR3. D genes are given only for firm matches. Rows give clone size only sometimes, using once, few, many, or a class for an expanded clone.

- TRBJ2-3 TRBV7-9 - TGTGCCAGCAGCGAGGAGGGCCCCGCAGATACGCAGTATTTT CASSEEGPADTQYF
- TRBJ2-6 TRBV7-8 - TGTGCCAGCAGTCACCGTGAGGTCTCGCCCGGGGCCAACGTCCTGACTTTC CASSHREVSPGANVLTF
TRBD2 TRBJ2-1 TRBV5-1 - TGCGCCAGCAGCTTGGGCAGCGGGAGGGCCTATGTAGGTTATGAGCAGTTCTTC CASSLGSGRAYVGYEQFF
- TRBJ2-1 TRBV18 - TGTGCCAGCTCACCAGACTCAGGGTACAATGAGCAGTTCTTC CASSPDSGYNEQFF
- TRBJ1-1 TRBV5-6 - TGTGCCAGCAGCTTCGGGGGGAAGAACACTGAAGCTTTCTTT CASSFGGKNTEAFF
- TRBJ2-3 TRBV7-3 - TGTGCCAGCAGCCTATCTCTCAGCACAGATACGCAGTATTTT CASSLSLSTDTQYF
TRBD1 TRBJ2-1 TRBV29-1 few TGCAGCGTTGGGACAGGGGACCCCTACAATGAGCAGTTCTTC CSVGTGDPYNEQFF
- TRBJ2-1 TRBV15 - TGTGCCACCAAGACAAGTAGACAGAACAATGAGCAGTTCTTC CATKTSRQNNEQFF
- TRBJ2-7 TRBV11-2 once TGTGCCAGCAGGAATACACAGGGCCACGAGCAGTACTTC CASRNTQGHEQYF
TRBD1 TRBJ1-6 TRBV5-1 - TGCGCCAGCAGCCTAGTATACAGGGGTCTTGATTCACCCCTCCACTTT CASSLVYRGLDSPLHF
TRBD1 TRBJ1-5 TRBV5-1 - TGCGCCAGCAGCGTGGGACAGGGGCATCAGCCCCAGCATTTT CASSVGQGHQPQHF
- TRBJ2-5 TRBV5-6 - TGTGCCAGCAGCGACGGCCCTCGGGGCCAAGAGACCCAGTACTTC CASSDGPRGQETQYF
TRBD2 TRBJ2-1 TRBV5-1 few TGCGCCAGCAGCGACCCTAGCGGGAGGAGAAATGAGCAGTTCTTC CASSDPSGRRNEQFF
- TRBJ1-1 TRBV5-4 - TGTGCCAGCAGCTTGCGGAGCGCCACTGAAGCTTTCTTT CASSLRSATEAFF
TRBD1 TRBJ2-7 TRBV15 - TGTGCCACCAGCCACCGGACAGGAGGCTACGAGCAGTACTTC CATSHRTGGYEQYF
- TRBJ1-6 TRBV6-5 - TGTGCCAGCAGTTACTCAGACGGAGGTTATAATTCACCCCTCCACTTT CASSYSDGGYNSPLHF
TRBD1 TRBJ1-5 TRBV5-6 - TGTGCCAGCAGCTTGTGGCAGGGGGCTCAGCCCCAGCATTTT CASSLWQGAQPQHF
- TRBJ2-7 TRBV10-3 - TGTGCCACGGGAGTTGACAGCGTCCGTTGGTACTTC CATGVDSVRWYF
TRBD1 TRBJ2-5 TRBV6-1 - TGTGCCAGTTTGACAGGGGGTAACCAAGAGACCCAGTACTTC CASLTGGNQETQYF
- TRBJ1-5 TRBV5-1 few TGCGCCAGCAGCTTGGGGTCCCAGGGTCAGCCCCAGCATTTT CASSLGSQGQPQHF
TRBD1 TRBJ2-7 TRBV5-1 - TGCGCCAGCAGCTTGGCCGGGACAGACCTTTACGAGCAGTACTTC CASSLAGTDLYEQYF
TRBD1 TRBJ2-7 TRBV7-3 - TGTGCCAGCAGCTTGTGGACAGGGGGCTCCTACGAGCAGTACTTC CASSLWTGGSYEQYF
TRBD1 TRBJ2-7 TRBV28 - TGTGCCAGCAGTCCCACAGGGGGCTCCTACGAGCAGTACTTC CASSPTGGSYEQYF
- TRBJ2-1 TRBV7-2 - TGTGCCAGCAACCACTTACCCGGCAATGAGCAGTTCTTC CASNHLPGNEQFF
TRBD2 TRBJ2-3 TRBV25-1 - TGTGCCAGCAGTGAATACTCGGCGGGAGAGACAGATACGCAGTATTTT CASSEYSAGETDTQYF
TRBD1 TRBJ2-3 TRBV29-1 - TGCAGCGTTCGACAGGGATCCACAGATACGCAGTATTTT CSVRQGSTDTQYF
TRBD2 TRBJ2-1 TRBV5-1 once TGCGCCAGCTCTGGCGGGAGTGGAGTGTTTGGCGGTGAGCAGTTCTTC CASSGGSGVFGGEQFF
TRBD1 TRBJ2-7 TRBV11-2 - TGTGCCAGCAGCCTGGGACAGACCTACGAGCAGTACTTC CASSLGQTYEQYF
- TRBJ1-1 TRBV5-1 few TGCGCCAGCAGCCTAATGACAGGCCGGGACACTGAAGCTTTCTTT CASSLMTGRDTEAFF
- TRBJ1-1 TRBV15 - TGTGCCACCAGCAGAGATTACGACAGATCCGAAGCTTTCTTT CATSRDYDRSEAFF
- TRBJ1-4 TRBV14 few TGTGCCAGCAGCCAAGATTCCCCAGCCACTTTTACGGGTGAAAAACTGTTTTTT CASSQDSPATFTGEKLFF
- TRBJ2-7 TRBV6-1 - TGTGCCAGCAGTGAAAGTGGCAGCTCCTACGAGCAGTACTTC CASSESGSSYEQYF
- TRBJ2-7 TRBV29-1 - TGCAGCGTTGCCACAGGGAAATACGAGCAGTACTTC CSVATGKYEQYF
- TRBJ1-4 TRBV6-1 - TGTGCCAGCAGGGGCCCCACGGTTAATGAAAAACTGTTTTTT CASRGPTVNEKLFF
TRBD2 TRBJ2-1 TRBV27 once TGTGCCAGCACTAACGGGGCTAGCGGGAGGCACAATGAGCAGTTCTTC CASTNGASGRHNEQFF
TRBD2 TRBJ2-7 TRBV9 - TGTGCCAGCAGCTATGGACTAGCGGGAGGGTCTCAGTACTTC CASSYGLAGGSQYF
- TRBJ2-7 TRBV5-1 - TGCGCCAGCAGCTTACACCACAGCTCCTACGAGCAGTACTTC CASSLHHSSYEQYF
- TRBJ1-3 TRBV2 - TGTGCCAGCAGTGACGCGTTCTACTCTGGAAACACCATATATTTT CASSDAFYSGNTIYF
- TRBJ2-1 TRBV7-9 - TGTGCCAGCAGCTTAGTGCGCAATGAGCAGTTCTTC CASSLVRNEQFF
- TRBJ2-7 TRBV20-1 - TGCAGTGCAAGAACCGGGTACGAGCAGTACTTC CSARTGYEQYF
- TRBJ1-4 TRBV18 once TGTGCCAGCTCACCAGAACAGGTTTATGCAACTAATGAAAAACTGTTTTTT CASSPEQVYATNEKLFF
- TRBJ2-7 TRBV5-1 - TGCGCCAGCAGCTTAGCGGGACAGGTCTCCTACGAGCAGTACTTC CASSLAGQVSYEQYF
- TRBJ1-1 TRBV11-2 - TGTGCCAGCAGCTTACACCCCAATGGAGGGGGGGGCACTGAAGCTTTCTTT CASSLHPNGGGGTEAFF
TRBD2 TRBJ2-7 TRBV27 - TGTGCCAGCACCACGGGAGGGGCCGAGCAGTACTTC CASTTGGAEQYF
TRBD2 TRBJ2-1 TRBV28 - TGTGCCAGCAGTCCCCCAACACTAGCGGGAAACTACAATGAGCAGTTCTTC CASSPPTLAGNYNEQFF
TRBD2 TRBJ2-5 TRBV5-1 - TGCGCCAGCAGCAGGGAGGGGATACCTAAGGGGGAGACCCAGTACTTC CASSREGIPKGETQYF
- TRBJ1-6 TRBV28 - TGTGCCAGCAGTTTATCGAGCTCCTATAATTCACCCCTCCACTTT CASSLSSSYNSPLHF
TRBD2 TRBJ2-1 TRBV11-2 - TGTGCCAGCAGCTGGAGGGGAGGGAGCTACAATGAGCAGTTCTTC CASSWRGGSYNEQFF
- TRBJ1-4 TRBV9 - TGTGCCAGCAGCGTAGCTGGCAGGGCTGAAAAACTGTTTTTT CASSVAGRAEKLFF